This T cell receptor (beta chain) was recovered during a study of cytomegalovirus exposure and HLA in healthy donors. Study-wide background: Counted in an early data release were approximately 85 million unique TCRs from HLA-typed donors. Study results and limitations: TCR beta chains numbering some 160 were designated cytomegalovirus-associated.

The PCR ran on 60 Vbeta and 13 Jbeta primers. Using immunoSEQ multiplex PCR, the repertoire was profiled, and TCRdb retains in-frame clones only, with some absent. The table shows under 200,000 clones, with roughly 88% occurring only once. As regards this clone: Its target is unknown.

Germline lookup yields CDR1 SGHTA and CDR2 FQGNSA. The CDR3 is 14 residues long. With 1 base removed from V and 3 bases from J, the gap between germline ends came to 9 bases. The specimen was PBMCs. The genes are TRBV7-2 and TRBJ1-2; D uncertain. This receptor was obtained from a man aged 18 to 30 in good health and CMV-seropositive. The CDR3 region has the DNA TGTGCCAGCAGCTTAGTGGCCAGTTACTATGGCTACACCTTC. The encoded protein is CASSLVASYYGYTF.